The source of this T cell receptor beta chain is a study of OX40 agonist ivuxolimab in advanced cancers. Study summary: Ivuxolimab is a fully human IgG2 antibody that activates OX40 (CD134). Patients treated during dose escalation were battling hepatocellular carcinoma, melanoma, renal cell or head and neck cancer. Study observations and caveats: Individuals who were partial responders at 0.1-3.0 mg/kg had clonal expansion that ranked among the lowest.

Produced via immunoSEQ multiplex PCR; TCRdb's table is partial and in-frame only. The sample lists about 38,000 clones; 60% to 85% were seen once. This CDR3 is 14 amino acids long. Germline lookup yields CDR1 GTSNPN and CDR2 SVGIG (reference sequence). The germline V and J ends were trimmed by 7 bases and 0 bases, with 13 bases remaining between them. Note on this clone: The antigen remains unidentified.

This TCR came from an adult with an advanced solid tumor such as melanoma, head and neck, liver or kidney cancer. The rearrangement joins TRBV30 to TRBJ2-4; maybe TRBD1 (5 bases). Sample: CD4+ or CD8+ T cells sorted from blood, taken in a trial of the OX40 agonist ivuxolimab. The CDR3 DNA is TGTGCCTTGGCCCTAGGGGTAGCCAAAAACATTCAGTACTTC. It translates to CALALGVAKNIQYF.